This T cell receptor beta chain was found in a study of metastatic and nonmetastatic thyroid tumors. At the level of the study: Repertoire comparisons spanned blood and tumor or nodule tissue from malignant and benign thyroid patients.

This clone was counted at least ten times. Its target is unknown. In the original analysis: Variation in CDR3 across clinicopathological groups served as the basis for constructing a distant-metastasis classifier in papillary thyroid cancer. Using MiXCR, TCRdb re-called clones from the PCR reads. TCRdb's processing, not the authors', yielded these V and J calls. This sample carries about 16,000 clones, over 25% of them seen once, and the ten largest clones take approximately 12%. No treatment of any kind had been given to any patient before thyroid surgery. Germline lookup yields CDR1 MDHEN and CDR2 SYDVKM. The CDR3 length is 15 residues. The germline V and J ends were trimmed by 4 bases and 3 bases, with 13 bases remaining between them. Study-level findings and limits: TCR beta diversity was reportedly significantly higher in malignant thyroid tumors than benign nodules, in blood and tumor.

This TCR derives from a male donor with papillary thyroid cancer or a benign thyroid nodule (not recorded which). Some clones in this sample may be carry-over from other donors' samples. The sample comprised tumor tissue. The chain employs TRBV28 and TRBJ2-1, with D perhaps matching TRBD1 (6 bases). CDR3 coding DNA: TGTGCCAGCAGTTGGGACATCTTTTTCTACAATGAGCAGTTCTTC. This sequence encodes CASSWDIFFYNEQFF.